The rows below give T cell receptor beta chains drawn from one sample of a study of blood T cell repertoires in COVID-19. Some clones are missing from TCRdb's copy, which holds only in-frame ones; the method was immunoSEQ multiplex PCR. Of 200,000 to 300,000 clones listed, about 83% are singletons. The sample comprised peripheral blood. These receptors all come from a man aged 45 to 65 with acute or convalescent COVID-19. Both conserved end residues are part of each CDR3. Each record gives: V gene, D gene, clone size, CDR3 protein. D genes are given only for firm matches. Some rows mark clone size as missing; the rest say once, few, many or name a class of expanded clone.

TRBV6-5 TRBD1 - CASSGQATNYGYTF
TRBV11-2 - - CASSSLQGRGDQPQHF
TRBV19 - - CASSAGPMNTEAFF
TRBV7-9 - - CASSLSGGRTEAFF
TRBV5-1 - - CASRTSAGELFF
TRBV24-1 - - CATSVSLEANEQFF
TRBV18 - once CASSPIGASSYEQYF
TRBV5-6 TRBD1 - CASSLANGQGSYGYTF
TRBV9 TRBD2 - CASSPAGGETQYF
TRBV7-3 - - CASSLSRVTGELFF
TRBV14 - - CASSPGGGLKETQYF
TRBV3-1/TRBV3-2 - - CASSPLHRDDEQFF
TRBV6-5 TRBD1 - CASSSRDRAFPLHF
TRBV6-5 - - CASSYSAGISTDTQYF
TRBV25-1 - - CASSETGRLMNTEAFF
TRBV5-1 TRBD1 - CASSPTGDANEKLFF
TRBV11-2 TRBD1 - CASSSTGYEQYF
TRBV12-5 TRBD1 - CASGFPGGNTGELFF
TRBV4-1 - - CASSQDQGRSDSPLHF
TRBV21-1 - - CASSGKRGAGNEKLFF
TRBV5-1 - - CASSPQASNYGYTF
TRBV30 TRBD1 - CAWVPSGGRDTGELFF
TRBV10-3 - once CAISELPAVQPNYGYTF
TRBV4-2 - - CASSQALGVVNTDTQYF
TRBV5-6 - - CASSLVDNYNEQFF
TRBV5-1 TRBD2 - CASSLGLAGEGGPTDTQYF
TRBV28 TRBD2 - CASRGTSANPPYEQYF
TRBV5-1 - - CASTWAGNQNTGELFF
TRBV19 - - CASSPPVQPQHF
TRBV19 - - CASYYTGDTNYGYTF
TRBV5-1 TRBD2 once CASSLGTSGVTDTQYF
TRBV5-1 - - CASYRGGGINTGELFF
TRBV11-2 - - CASSPHRGYTF
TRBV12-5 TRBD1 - CASGLAGDRANTGELFF
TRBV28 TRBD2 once CASSTYSGRASYEQYF
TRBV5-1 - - CASSPRLESYEQYF
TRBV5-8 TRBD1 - CASSLTRDSFSGNTIYF
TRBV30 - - CALGAGSTDTQYF
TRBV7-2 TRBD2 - CASSYSGVETQYF